This TCR beta chain comes out of a study of Graves' ophthalmopathy and Graves' hyperthyroidism. Broader study findings: Forecasting of ophthalmopathy progression by the model achieved 60% to 71% sensitivity and approximately 72% specificity.

The V gene lost 2 bases and the J gene lost 6 bases, with 10 bases spanning the gap. CDR3 length: 13 amino acids. From germline, CDR1 is LGHDT and CDR2 YNNKEL (reference sequence). Other autoimmune diseases, uncontrolled infections, pregnancy or lactation ruled patients out of participation. This clonotype was seen only a few times. Its antigen is not identified. RNA transcripts were the template, and TCR beta CDR3 regions were amplified from them. An initial RT-PCR round employing HTBI primers preceded a second-round multiplex PCR. TCRdb recomputed calls from the multiplex PCR reads with MiXCR, one row per CDR3 protein. The sample yields 650,000 to 900,000 distinct CDR3 sequences, roughly 40% seen once.

The chain has TRBV3-1 and TRBJ2-5; the D is unclear. The TCR originated in an adult man with Graves' ophthalmopathy. Sequencing used peripheral blood. CDR3 sequence (DNA): TGTGCCAGCAGCCAATCTGGACCGAAGACCCAGTACTTC. It specifies CASSQSGPKTQYF.